One sample yielded the 4 T cell receptor beta chains listed below, sequenced in a study of control samples from healthy donors and cancer patients. Measured with immunoSEQ multiplex PCR; TCRdb has only the in-frame clones, and not every one. The data contain about 86,000 clones, more than 85% of them singletons. The sample was blood. These receptors were collected from a woman under 40 in good health.

This chain connects TRBV7-9 to TRBJ1-2; no reliable D call. Per the germline V gene, CDR1 is SEHNR and CDR2 is FQNEAQ (reference sequence). The CDR3 is made up of 12 amino acids. V was shortened by 3 bases and J by 3 bases, with 5 bases between the two germline ends. CDR3 loop: CASSLTDYGYTF. CDR3 nucleotides: TGTGCCAGCAGCTTGACGGACTATGGCTACACCTTC.

This chain links TRBV6-6 with TRBJ1-3; TRBD1 aligns across 9 bases. The trim removed 4 bases at V and 7 bases at J, leaving 8 bases unmatched. This CDR3 comprises 15 residues. In germline, CDR1 is MNHNY, CDR2 SVGAGI (reference sequence). In DNA, the CDR3 is TGTGCCAGCAGTTCCCGGGACAGGGATCGTAACACCATATATTTT. Protein sequence: CASSSRDRDRNTIYF.

The V and J genes are TRBV6-2 or TRBV6-3 and TRBJ2-7; 11 nucleotides line up with TRBD1. Germline assignment: CDR1 MNHEY and CDR2 SVGEGT. V was clipped by 2 bases and J by 4 bases; unmatched bases: 13. The CDR3 runs 18 residues. The CDR3 DNA reads TGTGCCAGCAGTTACGGGACAGGGGGTATCAAGCGGGATTACGAGCAGTACTTC. It codes for CASSYGTGGIKRDYEQYF.

This chain joins TRBV2 and TRBJ2-5, with 8 bases aligning to TRBD2. Germline V gene data show CDR1 as SNHLY and CDR2 as FYNNEI. V lost 4 bases and J lost 1; bases outside the gene matches: 5. The CDR3 is made up of 15 amino acids. Written as DNA, the CDR3 is TGTGCCAGCAGTGCTGGGGGGACTAGCCAAGAGACCCAGTACTTC. Translated: CASSAGGTSQETQYF.